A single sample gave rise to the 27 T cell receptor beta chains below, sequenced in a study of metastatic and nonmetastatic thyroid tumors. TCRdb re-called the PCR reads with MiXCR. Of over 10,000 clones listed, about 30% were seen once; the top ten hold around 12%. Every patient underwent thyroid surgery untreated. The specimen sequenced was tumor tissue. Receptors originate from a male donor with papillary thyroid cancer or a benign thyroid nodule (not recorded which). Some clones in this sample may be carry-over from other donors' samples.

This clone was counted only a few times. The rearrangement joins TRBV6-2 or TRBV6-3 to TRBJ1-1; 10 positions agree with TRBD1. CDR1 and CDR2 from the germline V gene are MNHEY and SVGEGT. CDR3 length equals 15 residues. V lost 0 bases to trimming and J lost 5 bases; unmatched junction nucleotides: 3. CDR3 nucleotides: TGTGCCAGCAGTTACTCGGGGACAGGGGTAACTGAAGCTTTCTTT. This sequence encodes CASSYSGTGVTEAFF.

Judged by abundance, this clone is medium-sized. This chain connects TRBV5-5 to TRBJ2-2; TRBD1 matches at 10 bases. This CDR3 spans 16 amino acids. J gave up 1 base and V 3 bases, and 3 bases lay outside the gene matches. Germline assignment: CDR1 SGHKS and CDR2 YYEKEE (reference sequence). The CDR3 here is CASSSDRGWNTGELFF. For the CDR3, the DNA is TGTGCCAGCAGCTCGGACAGGGGGTGGAACACCGGGGAGCTGTTTTTT.

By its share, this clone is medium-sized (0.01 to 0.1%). CDR3 amino acids: CSASRTSYGYTF. The CDR3 nucleotides are TGCAGTGCTAGTCGCACCAGCTATGGCTACACCTTC. The V call is TRBV20-1, the J call TRBJ1-2; D gene unclear. Germline-derived CDR1 and CDR2 are DFQATT and SNEGSKA (reference sequence). The CDR3 is made up of 12 amino acids. V lost 3 bases and J lost 4, with 9 bases in between.

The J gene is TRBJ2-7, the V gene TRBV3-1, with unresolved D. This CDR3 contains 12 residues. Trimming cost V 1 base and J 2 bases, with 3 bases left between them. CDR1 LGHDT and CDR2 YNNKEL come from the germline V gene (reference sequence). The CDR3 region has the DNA TGTGCCAGCAGCCAAGCGACCTACGAGCAGTACTTC. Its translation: CASSQATYEQYF.

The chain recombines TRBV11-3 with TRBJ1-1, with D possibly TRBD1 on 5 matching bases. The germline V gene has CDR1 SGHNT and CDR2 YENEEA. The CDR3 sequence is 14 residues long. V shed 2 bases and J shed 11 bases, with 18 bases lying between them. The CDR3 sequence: CASSLSRFSGDAFF. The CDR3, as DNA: TGTGCCAGCAGCTTAAGCCGGTTTTCCGGGGACGCTTTCTTT.

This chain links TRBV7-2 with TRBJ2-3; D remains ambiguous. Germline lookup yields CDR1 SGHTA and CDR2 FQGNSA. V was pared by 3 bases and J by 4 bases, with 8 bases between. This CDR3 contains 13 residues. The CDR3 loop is CASSLAGSDTQYF. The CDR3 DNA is TGTGCCAGCAGCTTGGCCGGGTCAGATACGCAGTATTTT.

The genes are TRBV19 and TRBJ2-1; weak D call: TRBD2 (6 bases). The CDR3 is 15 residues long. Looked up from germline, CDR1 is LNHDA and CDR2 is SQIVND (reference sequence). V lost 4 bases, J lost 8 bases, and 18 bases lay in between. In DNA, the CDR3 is TGTGCCAGTAGTAGGGAGGCAGTCACTGGGGATGAGCAGTTCTTC. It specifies CASSREAVTGDEQFF.

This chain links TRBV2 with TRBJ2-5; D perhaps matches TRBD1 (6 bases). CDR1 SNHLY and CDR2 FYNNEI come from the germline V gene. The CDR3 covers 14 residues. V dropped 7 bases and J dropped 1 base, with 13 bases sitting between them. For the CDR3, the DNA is TGTGCCAGCAATTTAGGACAGATCCAAGAGACCCAGTACTTC. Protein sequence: CASNLGQIQETQYF.

CDR3 in amino acids: CASSSSGRGTGELFF. The CDR3 DNA reads as TGTGCCAGCAGCTCTAGCGGGAGGGGCACCGGGGAGCTGTTTTTT. J is TRBJ2-2 and V is TRBV13, with 12 bases aligning to TRBD2. This CDR3 contains 15 residues. After removal of 4 bases from V and 4 bases from J, the junction contained 1 base not matched to a gene. In germline, CDR1 is PRHDT, CDR2 FYEKMQ (reference sequence).

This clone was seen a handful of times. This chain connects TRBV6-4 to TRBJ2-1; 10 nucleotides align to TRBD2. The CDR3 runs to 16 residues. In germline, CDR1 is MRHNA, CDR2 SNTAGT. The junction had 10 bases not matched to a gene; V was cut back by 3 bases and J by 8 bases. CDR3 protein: CASSELGAGGPDEQFF. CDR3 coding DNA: TGTGCCAGCAGTGAACTTGGAGCGGGAGGGCCCGATGAGCAGTTCTTC.

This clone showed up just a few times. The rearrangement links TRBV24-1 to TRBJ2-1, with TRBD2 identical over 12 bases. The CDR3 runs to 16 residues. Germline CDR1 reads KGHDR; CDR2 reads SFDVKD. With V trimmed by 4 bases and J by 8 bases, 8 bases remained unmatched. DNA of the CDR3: TGTGCCACCAGTGACATGACTAGCGGGAGTATGGATGAGCAGTTCTTC. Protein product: CATSDMTSGSMDEQFF.

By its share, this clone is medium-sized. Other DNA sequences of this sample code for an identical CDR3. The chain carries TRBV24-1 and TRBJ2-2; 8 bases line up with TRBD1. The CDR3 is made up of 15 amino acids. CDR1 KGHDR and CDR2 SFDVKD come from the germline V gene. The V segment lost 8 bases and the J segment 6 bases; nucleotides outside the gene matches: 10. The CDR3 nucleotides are TGTGCCACCACTGGAGACAGGGGACCTCCCGGGGAGCTGTTTTTT. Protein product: CATTGDRGPPGELFF.

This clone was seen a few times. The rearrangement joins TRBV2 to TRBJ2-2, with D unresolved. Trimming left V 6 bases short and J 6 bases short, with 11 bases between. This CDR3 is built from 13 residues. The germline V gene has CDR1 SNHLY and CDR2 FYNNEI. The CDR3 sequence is CASRASFAGELFF. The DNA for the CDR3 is TGTGCCAGCAGGGCCAGCTTCGCCGGGGAGCTGTTTTTT.

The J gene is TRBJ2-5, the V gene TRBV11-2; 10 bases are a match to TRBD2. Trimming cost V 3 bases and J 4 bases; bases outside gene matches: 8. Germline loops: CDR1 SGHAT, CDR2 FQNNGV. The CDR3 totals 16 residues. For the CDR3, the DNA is TGTGCCAGCAGCTTGACTAGCGGGTACCCCGGAGAGACCCAGTACTTC. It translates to CASSLTSGYPGETQYF.

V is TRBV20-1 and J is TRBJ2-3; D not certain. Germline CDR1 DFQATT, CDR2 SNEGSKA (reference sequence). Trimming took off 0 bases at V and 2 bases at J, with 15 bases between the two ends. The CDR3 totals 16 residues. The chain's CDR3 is CSARDRVKGVTDTQYF. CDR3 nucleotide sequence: TGCAGTGCTAGAGATCGAGTCAAGGGCGTCACAGATACGCAGTATTTT.

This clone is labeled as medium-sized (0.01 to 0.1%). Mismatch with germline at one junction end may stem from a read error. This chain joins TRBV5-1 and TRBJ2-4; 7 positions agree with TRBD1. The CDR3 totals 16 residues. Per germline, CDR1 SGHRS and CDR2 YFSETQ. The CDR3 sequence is CASSLGDRTAQNIQYF. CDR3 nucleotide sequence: TGCGCCAGCAGCTTGGGGGACAGAACAGCCCAAAACATTCAGTACTTC.

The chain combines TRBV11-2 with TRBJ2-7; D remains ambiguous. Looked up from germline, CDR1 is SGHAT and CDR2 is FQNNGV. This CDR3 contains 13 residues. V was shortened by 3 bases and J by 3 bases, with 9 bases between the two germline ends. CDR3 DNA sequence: TGTGCCAGCAGCTTCGGGCGGATCTACGAGCAGTACTTC. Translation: CASSFGRIYEQYF.

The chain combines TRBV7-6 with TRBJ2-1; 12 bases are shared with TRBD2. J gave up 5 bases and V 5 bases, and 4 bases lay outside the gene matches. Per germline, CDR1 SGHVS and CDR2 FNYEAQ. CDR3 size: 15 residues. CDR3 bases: TGTGCCAGCAGCCCCCTAGCGGGAGGGGACAATGAGCAGTTCTTC. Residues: CASSPLAGGDNEQFF.

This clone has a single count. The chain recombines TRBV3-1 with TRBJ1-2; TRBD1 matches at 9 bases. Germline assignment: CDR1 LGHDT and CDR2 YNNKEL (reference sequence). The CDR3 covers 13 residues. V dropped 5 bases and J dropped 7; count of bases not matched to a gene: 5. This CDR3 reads CASSAQGAIGYTF. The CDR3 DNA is TGTGCCAGCAGCGCACAGGGGGCGATTGGCTACACCTTC.

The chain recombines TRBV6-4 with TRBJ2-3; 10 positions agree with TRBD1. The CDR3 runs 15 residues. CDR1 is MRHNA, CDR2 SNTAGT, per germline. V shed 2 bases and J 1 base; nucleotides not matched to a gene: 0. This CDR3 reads CASSDGTGGTDTQYF. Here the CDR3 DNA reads TGTGCCAGCAGTGACGGGACAGGGGGCACAGATACGCAGTATTTT.

The CDR3 loop is CASSALTSGGYTGELFF. The DNA of the CDR3 is TGTGCCAGCAGCGCGTTGACTAGCGGGGGGTACACCGGGGAGCTGTTTTTT. The chain recombines TRBV9 with TRBJ2-2; 13 bases are shared with TRBD2. Germline V CDR1 and CDR2: SGDLS, YYNGEE. V was clipped by 3 bases and J by 3 bases; unmatched bases: 5. The CDR3 runs 17 residues. Drawing the rest from reference TRBV9 and TRBJ2-2, the complete variable domain is DSGVTQTPKHLITATGQRVTLRCSPRSGDLSVYWYQQSLDQGLQFLIQYYNGEERAKGNILERFSAQQFPDLHSELNLSSLELGDSALYFCASSALTSGGYTGELFFGEGSRLTVL.

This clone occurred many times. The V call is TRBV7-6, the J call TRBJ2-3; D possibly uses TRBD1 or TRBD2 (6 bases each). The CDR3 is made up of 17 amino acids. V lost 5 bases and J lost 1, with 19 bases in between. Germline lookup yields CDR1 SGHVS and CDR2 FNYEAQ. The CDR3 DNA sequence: TGTGCCAGCAGCCCCCAAGCGGGTGGGGGGCGCACAGATACGCAGTATTTT. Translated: CASSPQAGGGRTDTQYF.

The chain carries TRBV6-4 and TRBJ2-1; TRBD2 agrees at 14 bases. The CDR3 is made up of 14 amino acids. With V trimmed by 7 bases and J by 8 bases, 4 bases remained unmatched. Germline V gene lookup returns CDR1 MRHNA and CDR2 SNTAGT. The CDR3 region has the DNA TGTGCCAGCAATGAGGGACTAGCGGGGGATGAGCAGTTCTTC. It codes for CASNEGLAGDEQFF.

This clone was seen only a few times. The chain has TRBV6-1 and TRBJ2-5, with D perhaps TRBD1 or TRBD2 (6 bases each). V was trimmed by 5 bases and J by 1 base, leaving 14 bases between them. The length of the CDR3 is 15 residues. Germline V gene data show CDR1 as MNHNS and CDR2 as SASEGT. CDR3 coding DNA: TGTGCCAGCAGTAATCGTCGGGGGCCCCAAGAGACCCAGTACTTC. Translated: CASSNRRGPQETQYF.

CDR3 sequence (DNA): TGTGCCAGCAGTGACTCGACAGGGGCAGATACGCAGTATTTT. This gives the protein CASSDSTGADTQYF. The chain carries TRBV6-4 and TRBJ2-3, with 8 bases aligning to TRBD1. V shed 0 bases and J 4 bases; nucleotides not matched to a gene: 0. CDR3 size: 14 residues. CDR1 MRHNA and CDR2 SNTAGT come from the germline V gene.

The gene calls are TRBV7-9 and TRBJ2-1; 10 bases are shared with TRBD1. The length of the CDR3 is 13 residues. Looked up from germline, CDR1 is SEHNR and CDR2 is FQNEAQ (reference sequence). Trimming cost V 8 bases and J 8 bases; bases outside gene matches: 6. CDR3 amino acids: CASSRQGAHEQFF. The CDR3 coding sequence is TGTGCCAGCTCAAGACAGGGGGCGCATGAGCAGTTCTTC.

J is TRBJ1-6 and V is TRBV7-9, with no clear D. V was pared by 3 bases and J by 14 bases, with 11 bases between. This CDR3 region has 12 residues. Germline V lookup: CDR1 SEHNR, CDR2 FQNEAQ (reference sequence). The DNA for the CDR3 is TGTGCCAGCAGCTTTGATACTCGAACCCTCCACTTT. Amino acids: CASSFDTRTLHF. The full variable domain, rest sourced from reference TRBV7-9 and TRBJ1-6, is DTGVSQNPRHKITKRGQNVTFRCDPISEHNRLYWYRQTLGQGPEFLTYFQNEAQLEKSRLLSDRFSAERPKGSFSTLEIQRTEQGDSAMYLCASSFDTRTLHFGNGTRLTVT.